The 12 T cell receptor beta chains given below trace back to one sample, sequenced in a study of blood T cell repertoires in COVID-19. TCRdb's copy holds only in-frame clones and misses some; the assay was immunoSEQ multiplex PCR. The sample lists about 150,000 clones, approximately 80% seen once, with 9.8% in the top ten. Sequenced sample: peripheral blood. The receptors derive from a woman between 45 and 60 years old with acute or convalescent COVID-19.

This clone was detected only once. In nucleotides, the CDR3 is TGTGCCACCAGTGATGCACTAGCGTACGAGCAGTACTTC. Its translation: CATSDALAYEQYF. The chain combines TRBV24-1 with TRBJ2-7, with 7 nucleotides matching TRBD2. Germline CDR1 KGHDR, CDR2 SFDVKD. V gave up 3 bases and J gave up 4 bases; unmatched junction bases: 2. This CDR3 has 13 residues.

The chain employs TRBV7-3 and TRBJ2-3; 12 nucleotides line up with TRBD1. Germline V lookup: CDR1 SGHTA, CDR2 FQGTGA. The V and J ends lost 5 bases and 7 bases, in that order; junction bases with no gene match: 10. This CDR3 has 16 residues. The CDR3 nucleotides are TGTGCCAGCAGCCCCACCGGGACAGGGGGCTTGAATACGCAGTATTTT. Translated: CASSPTGTGGLNTQYF.

The chain employs TRBV5-1 and TRBJ1-6, with unresolved D. Trimming cost V 0 bases and J 5 bases, with 9 bases left between them. Germline lookup yields CDR1 SGHRS and CDR2 YFSETQ. There are 15 residues in the CDR3. CDR3: CASSLDRVDNSPLHF. Here the CDR3 DNA reads TGCGCCAGCAGCTTGGACCGGGTCGATAATTCACCCCTCCACTTT.

This clone was recorded only once. The rearrangement links TRBV7-7 to TRBJ2-5; a weak D match, TRBD1 (6 bases). Germline CDR1 is SSHAT and CDR2 is FNYEAQ (reference sequence). The CDR3 contains 15 residues. Trimming shortened V by 5 bases and J by 2 bases, and 15 bases separated the two germline ends. For the CDR3, the DNA is TGTGCCAGCAGCCTGGGACACAGCGAACAAGAGACCCAGTACTTC. Protein: CASSLGHSEQETQYF. Looking up the rest from reference TRBV7-7 and TRBJ2-5 gives the full variable domain: GAGVSQSPRYKVTKRGQDVTLRCDPISSHATLYWYQQALGQGPEFLTYFNYEAQPDKSGLPSDRFSAERPEGSISTLTIQRTEQRDSAMYRCASSLGHSEQETQYFGPGTRLLVL.

The chain has TRBV15 and TRBJ2-7, with TRBD1 identical over 7 bases. Germline lookup yields CDR1 LNHNV and CDR2 YYDKDF (reference sequence). Trimming took 4 bases from V and 2 from J; bases not matched to a gene: 8. The CDR3 is 15 residues long. The CDR3 DNA reads as TGTGCCACCAGCAAAACACAGGGGTTACCCTACGAGCAGTACTTC. This codes for CATSKTQGLPYEQYF.

The genes are TRBV4-2 and TRBJ2-2; D is possibly TRBD1 (6 bases). Deletions cut 1 base from V and 8 bases from J, with 8 bases between. The length of the CDR3 is 13 residues. CDR1 and CDR2 (germline): LGHNA, YNFKEQ. The CDR3 DNA reads TGTGCCAGCAGCCAAGTAGGGACAGGGGAGCTGTTTTTT. As protein: CASSQVGTGELFF.

The rearrangement links TRBV2 to TRBJ1-4; tentative D call: TRBD1 (5 bases). The CDR3 consists of 15 residues. The germline gives CDR1 SNHLY, CDR2 FYNNEI. Trimming removed 6 bases at V and 4 bases at J, with 15 bases between. The CDR3 DNA follows: TGTGCCAGCAGGGGGCAGGCAGGTCGTAATGAAAAACTGTTTTTT. It specifies CASRGQAGRNEKLFF.

V is TRBV3-1 (or the pseudogene TRBV3-2) and J is TRBJ2-7; TRBD2 aligns across 13 bases. V shed 2 bases and J 6 bases; nucleotides not matched to a gene: 7. Per germline, CDR1 LGHDT and CDR2 YNNKEL (reference sequence). The CDR3 has 16 amino acids. In DNA, the CDR3 is TGTGCCAGCAGCCAAACCGGGACTAGCGGGGTTGCCGAGCAGTACTTC. Protein sequence: CASSQTGTSGVAEQYF.

J is TRBJ2-5 and V is TRBV6-2 or TRBV6-3; 11 bases match TRBD2. The CDR3 covers 15 residues. Germline V lookup: CDR1 MNHEY, CDR2 SVGEGT. J lost 3 bases, V lost 5 bases, and 5 bases had no gene match. CDR3: CASSLLAGVEETQYF. DNA of the CDR3: TGTGCCAGCAGTCTACTAGCGGGAGTCGAAGAGACCCAGTACTTC.

J is TRBJ1-1 and V is TRBV5-6; D is perhaps TRBD1 (6 bases). Germline V gives CDR1 SGHDT, CDR2 YYEEEE. The V end lost 4 bases, the J end lost 7 bases, and 23 bases lay between the germline ends. This CDR3 comprises 16 residues. The CDR3 DNA reads TGTGCCAGCAGCCCCGGACAGCCCCACGGGGTTGGTGAAGCTTTCTTT. Translation gives CASSPGQPHGVGEAFF.

The chain employs TRBV9 and TRBJ2-3, with D tentatively TRBD1 (5 bases). V was pared by 4 bases and J by 4 bases, with 16 bases between. Looked up from germline, CDR1 is SGDLS and CDR2 is YYNGEE. The CDR3 loop spans 15 amino acids. The CDR3 loop reads CASSFWGSRPDTQYF. As DNA, the CDR3 is TGTGCCAGCAGCTTCTGGGGCTCTAGGCCAGATACGCAGTATTTT.

The rearrangement links TRBV29-1 to TRBJ1-1, with 7 bases matching TRBD1. Germline V gene sequence: CDR1 SQVTM, CDR2 ANQGSEA. Germline trimming cut 7 bases from V and 1 base from J; bases unmatched to any gene: 6. The CDR3 is made up of 13 amino acids. DNA of the CDR3: TGCAGCGGTACCGGGACAGCGAACACTGAAGCTTTCTTT. Translation gives CSGTGTANTEAFF.